The 5 T cell receptor beta chains below all came from one sample that was sequenced in a study of response to subunit inactivated influenza vaccine (dated by TCRdb to 2016 to 2019). The library was made by RT-PCR. Sequencing was performed on an Illumina HiSeq 2500. The public reads were reprocessed in TCRdb via fastp at Q25 and MiXCR, keeping in-frame beta chains. All rows with the same CDR3 protein become a single entry with the most common DNA and genes. The sample table lists approximately 530,000 distinct CDR3 sequences, approximately 7.6% of them with a count of one. Clones ranked in the top ten supply approximately 12% of the sample. Sequenced material: PBMCs from blood, taken around 25 months after vaccination. These receptors originate from a man in his fifties or sixties who received an inactivated influenza vaccine. Donor details come from another sample of the same person, matched by shared clones.

This clonotype has a handful of counts. The chain has TRBV5-1 and TRBJ2-7, with D unresolved. The length of the CDR3 is 14 residues. Trimming took 0 bases from V and 2 from J, leaving 9 bases between them. Germline CDR1 reads SGHRS; CDR2 reads YFSETQ. CDR3 in DNA: TGCGCCAGCAGCTTGGCTGGCAAACCCTACGAGCAGTACTTC. It encodes CASSLAGKPYEQYF. Full variable domain (remainder filled in from reference TRBV5-1 and TRBJ2-7): KAGVTQTPRYLIKTRGQQVTLSCSPISGHRSVSWYQQTPGQGLQFLFEYFSETQRNKGNFPGRFSGRQFSNSRSEMNVSTLELGDSALYLCASSLAGKPYEQYFGPGTRLTVT.

The rearrangement links TRBV27 to TRBJ2-7, with D perhaps given as TRBD1 or TRBD2 (5 bases each). Between the trimmed V and J ends, which lost 1 base and 1 base, there was a span of 14 bases. The V gene's germline CDR1 is MNHEY and CDR2 SMNVEV (reference sequence). This CDR3 spans 16 amino acids. CDR3 DNA: TGTGCCAGCAGTTTATGGGGCGACACGGGGTCCTACGAGCAGTACTTC. The encoded protein is CASSLWGDTGSYEQYF.

This clonotype has just a few counts. The CDR3 sequence is CASSAGAVGELFF. In nucleotides, the CDR3 is TGTGCCAGCTCTGCCGGCGCGGTCGGGGAGCTGTTTTTT. This sequence joins TRBV12-3 or TRBV12-4 and TRBJ2-2, with D uncertain. Trimming shortened V by 8 bases and J by 7 bases, and 14 bases separated the two germline ends. The CDR3 length is 13 residues.

This clonotype was seen ten or more times. The rearrangement joins TRBV14 to TRBJ2-5; 9 bases line up with TRBD2. V shed 1 base and J 1 base; nucleotides not matched to a gene: 1. Germline V gives CDR1 SGHDN, CDR2 FVKESK. This CDR3 comprises 15 residues. The CDR3 DNA follows: TGTGCCAGCAGCCAAGGGGGACTAGCCCAAGAGACCCAGTACTTC. Its translation is CASSQGGLAQETQYF.

This clonotype was counted ten times or more. The gene calls are TRBV7-2 and TRBJ2-1; TRBD2 matches at 9 bases. V lost 3 bases and J lost 8; bases outside the gene matches: 8. Germline assignment: CDR1 SGHTA and CDR2 FQGNSA. CDR3 size: 15 residues. The DNA of the CDR3 is TGTGCCAGCAGCTTTAGCGGGAGCCCCGGGGATGAGCAGTTCTTC. Protein product: CASSFSGSPGDEQFF. Full variable domain (rest looked up from reference TRBV7-2 and TRBJ2-1): GAGVSQSPSNKVTEKGKDVELRCDPISGHTALYWYRQSLGQGLEFLIYFQGNSAPDKSGLPSDRFSAERTGGSVSTLTIQRTQQEDSAVYLCASSFSGSPGDEQFFGPGTRLTVL.